The next 8 T cell receptor beta chains were all read from a single sample in a study of technical replicates of blood from a handful of donors. Method: immunoSEQ multiplex PCR; TCRdb's copy keeps in-frame clones and lacks some. The table has around 62,000 clones, 95% to 97% seen once. The source material was T cells isolated from PBMCs. The receptors shown here come from a human donor in good health.

The CDR3 coding sequence is TGTGCCAGCAGTTTCACTAGCCGGCACGAGCAGTACTTC. This gives the protein CASSFTSRHEQYF. The chain couples TRBV28 to TRBJ2-7, with D perhaps matching TRBD2 (6 bases). CDR3 length: 13 residues. Germline V gene sequence: CDR1 MDHEN, CDR2 SYDVKM. The V and J ends lost 3 bases and 5 bases respectively, with 11 bases between them.

The chain is built from TRBV19 and TRBJ1-2; 7 bases map to TRBD1. Germline V lookup: CDR1 LNHDA, CDR2 SQIVND (reference sequence). V lost 5 bases to trimming and J lost 5 bases; unmatched junction nucleotides: 8. The CDR3 has 14 amino acids. In DNA form, the CDR3 reads TGTGCCAGTAGTCAACAGGGGCCGGGGTATGGCTACACCTTC. Translating it yields CASSQQGPGYGYTF.

The chain combines TRBV6-5 with TRBJ2-5; tentatively, D is TRBD1 (5 bases). CDR1 MNHEY and CDR2 SVGAGI come from the germline V gene. The CDR3 covers 13 residues. Trimming shortened V by 6 bases and J by 6 bases, and 14 bases separated the two germline ends. CDR3 bases: TGTGCCAGCAGATCCCCAGGGTGGAAGACCCAGTACTTC. This codes for CASRSPGWKTQYF.

The CDR3 coding sequence is TGCGCCAGCAGCCAAGCGGAGACTAGTTATTACGAGCAGTACTTC. Its translation is CASSQAETSYYEQYF. J is TRBJ2-7 and V is TRBV4-3, with TRBD2 as a possible D gene (6 bases). V was cut by 1 base and J by 4 bases, with 14 bases left in between. CDR1 is LGHNA, CDR2 YSLEER, per germline. The CDR3 is made up of 15 amino acids.

The chain joins TRBV11-3 to TRBJ2-7, with 8 bases aligning to TRBD2. The CDR3 is 14 residues long. Germline assignment: CDR1 SGHNT and CDR2 YENEEA. The J segment lost 6 bases and the V segment lost 5 bases, leaving 9 bases of the junction unmatched. The CDR3 sequence: CASSKAGVEVEQYF. In nucleotides, the CDR3 is TGTGCCAGCAGCAAAGCGGGGGTGGAGGTCGAGCAGTACTTC.

The chain is built from TRBV7-6 and TRBJ2-1; tentatively, D is TRBD2 (5 bases). This CDR3 has 15 amino acids. Trimming pared 4 bases from V and 6 bases from J, leaving 16 bases between. Per germline, CDR1 SGHVS and CDR2 FNYEAQ. CDR3 nucleotides: TGTGCCAGCAGCTCGGAGCTAGCACCATTCAATGAGCAGTTCTTC. Encoded protein: CASSSELAPFNEQFF.

V is TRBV27 and J is TRBJ1-2, with no clear D. This CDR3 region has 13 residues. CDR1 is MNHEY and CDR2 is SMNVEV in the germline V gene (reference sequence). V shed 5 bases and J shed 5 bases, with 12 bases lying between them. The CDR3 spells CASSPSTGYGYTF. The CDR3 DNA reads as TGTGCCAGCAGTCCGTCGACTGGGTATGGCTACACCTTC.

The CDR3 sequence: CASSQDGQNQPQHF. As DNA, the CDR3 is TGTGCCAGCAGCCAAGATGGGCAGAATCAGCCCCAGCATTTT. The rearrangement links TRBV4-2 to TRBJ1-5, with no clear D. Trimming stripped 0 bases from V and 4 bases from J, with 7 bases between. Germline assignment: CDR1 LGHNA and CDR2 YNFKEQ. There are 14 residues in the CDR3.